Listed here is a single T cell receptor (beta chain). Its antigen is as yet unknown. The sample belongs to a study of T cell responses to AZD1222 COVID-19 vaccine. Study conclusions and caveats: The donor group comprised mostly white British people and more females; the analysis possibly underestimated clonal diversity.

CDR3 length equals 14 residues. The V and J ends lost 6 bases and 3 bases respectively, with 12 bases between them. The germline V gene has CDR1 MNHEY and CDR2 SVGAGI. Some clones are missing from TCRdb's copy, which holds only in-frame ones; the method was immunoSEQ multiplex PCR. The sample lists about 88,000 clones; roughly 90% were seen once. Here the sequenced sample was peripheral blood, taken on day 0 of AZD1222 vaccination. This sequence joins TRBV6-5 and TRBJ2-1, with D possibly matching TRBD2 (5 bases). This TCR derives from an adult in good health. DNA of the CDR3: TGTGCCAGCAGATTCCTACTAGGCTACAATGAGCAGTTCTTC. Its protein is CASRFLLGYNEQFF.